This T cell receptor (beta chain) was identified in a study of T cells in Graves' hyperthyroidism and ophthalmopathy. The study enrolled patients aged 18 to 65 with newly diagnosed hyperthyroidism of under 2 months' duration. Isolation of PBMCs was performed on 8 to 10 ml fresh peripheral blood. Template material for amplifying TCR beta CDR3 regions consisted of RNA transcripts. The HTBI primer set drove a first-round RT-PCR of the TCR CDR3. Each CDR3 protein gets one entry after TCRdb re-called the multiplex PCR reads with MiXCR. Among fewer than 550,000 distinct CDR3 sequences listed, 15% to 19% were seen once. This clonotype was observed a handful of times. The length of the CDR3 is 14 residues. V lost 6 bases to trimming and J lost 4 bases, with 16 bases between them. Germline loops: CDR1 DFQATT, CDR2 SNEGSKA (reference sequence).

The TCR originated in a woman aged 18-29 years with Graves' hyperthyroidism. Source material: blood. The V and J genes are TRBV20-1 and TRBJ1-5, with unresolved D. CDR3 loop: CSALLPHTNQPQHF. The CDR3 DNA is TGCAGTGCCCTTCTACCCCACACGAATCAGCCCCAGCATTTT.